This passage covers 32 T cell receptor beta chains from one sample sequenced in a study of shared clonotypes between healthy human individuals. Data came from immunoSEQ multiplex PCR; TCRdb stores just in-frame clones and leaves some out. The table lists approximately 620,000 clones, around 97% of them singletons. The source material was naive CD4+ T cells sorted from blood. Noted subset: CD45RA+ positively selected. The source is a woman in her twenties or thirties in good health.

The chain links TRBV27 to TRBJ1-3; TRBD1 matches 7 bases. This CDR3 spans 15 amino acids. V shed 6 bases, J shed 4 bases, and the junction held 9 bases outside the gene matches. The V gene's germline CDR1 is MNHEY and CDR2 SMNVEV (reference sequence). CDR3 nucleotides: TGTGCCAGCAGCAGCGCCGGGACAGCGGGAAACACCATATATTTT. The encoded protein is CASSSAGTAGNTIYF.

The V call is TRBV2, the J call TRBJ2-7; TRBD1 agrees at 8 bases. Germline V lookup: CDR1 SNHLY, CDR2 FYNNEI. The length of the CDR3 is 14 residues. Losses at the gene ends were 4 bases for V and 2 bases for J; bases not matched to a gene: 4. The CDR3 protein is CASSVGQGPYEQYF. The CDR3 region has the DNA TGTGCCAGCAGTGTAGGACAGGGTCCCTACGAGCAGTACTTC.

The rearrangement joins TRBV6-5 to TRBJ2-6; tentatively, D is TRBD1 (6 bases). CDR3 length equals 14 residues. Trimming shortened V by 7 bases and J by 4 bases, and 11 bases separated the two germline ends. The germline V gene encodes CDR1 MNHEY and CDR2 SVGAGI. As DNA, the CDR3 is TGTGCCAGCAAACCAGGGGACGGGGCCAACGTCCTGACTTTC. This encodes CASKPGDGANVLTF.

This clone has a handful of counts. Other DNA sequences from this sample encode an identical CDR3 as well. The CDR3 nucleotides are TGTGCCAGCTCACCGGACGGGAATCAGCCCCAGCATTTT. It yields the protein CASSPDGNQPQHF. This rearrangement joins TRBV18 to TRBJ1-5; D uncertain. CDR3 length: 13 amino acids. Per the germline V gene, CDR1 is KGHSH and CDR2 is LQKENI. V was cut by 3 bases and J by 4 bases, with 7 bases left in between. Full variable domain (missing parts from reference TRBV18 and TRBJ1-5): NAGVMQNPRHLVRRRGQEARLRCSPMKGHSHVYWYRQLPEEGLKFMVYLQKENIIDESGMPKERFSAEFPKEGPSILRIQQVVRGDSAAYFCASSPDGNQPQHFGDGTRLSIL.

The gene calls are TRBV7-9 and TRBJ1-5; D not certain. CDR3 size: 15 residues. Germline CDR1 SEHNR, CDR2 FQNEAQ (reference sequence). Between the trimmed V and J ends, which lost 0 bases and 7 bases, there was a span of 13 bases. The CDR3 bases are TGTGCCAGCAGCTTAGCTGCGGGTAGTACGCAGCCCCAGCATTTT. Encoded protein: CASSLAAGSTQPQHF.

This chain uses TRBV4-1 with TRBJ1-2; D gene ambiguous. V lost 0 bases to trimming and J lost 2 bases, with 7 bases between them. The germline V gene encodes CDR1 MGHRA and CDR2 YSYEKL. The CDR3 extends over 14 amino acids. This chain's CDR3 is CASSQDRRNYGYTF. DNA for the CDR3: TGCGCCAGCAGCCAAGATCGGAGGAACTATGGCTACACCTTC.

The V gene is TRBV28, the J gene TRBJ2-1; D might be TRBD1 or TRBD2, each matching 5 bases. The germline gives CDR1 MDHEN, CDR2 SYDVKM. Trimming took off 7 bases at V and 8 bases at J, with 21 bases between the two ends. This CDR3 is 15 amino acids long. This chain's CDR3 is CASIGSGPEVHEQFF. DNA for the CDR3: TGTGCCAGCATAGGATCGGGACCCGAGGTCCATGAGCAGTTCTTC.

V gene TRBV19 combines with J gene TRBJ1-4; D is unclear. V lost 7 bases and J lost 8, with 14 bases in between. The CDR3 has 13 amino acids. From germline, CDR1 is LNHDA and CDR2 SQIVND (reference sequence). CDR3 DNA: TGTGCCAGTACCGACCCGCTGGGGGAAAAACTGTTTTTT. This translates into CASTDPLGEKLFF. Together with reference TRBV19 and TRBJ1-4, the CDR3 gives the full variable domain: DGGITQSPKYLFRKEGQNVTLSCEQNLNHDAMYWYRQDPGQGLRLIYYSQIVNDFQKGDIAEGYSVSREKKESFPLTVTSAQKNPTAFYLCASTDPLGEKLFFGSGTQLSVL.

This rearrangement joins TRBV28 to TRBJ1-2, with 9 positions matching TRBD1. Germline V lookup: CDR1 MDHEN, CDR2 SYDVKM. There are 15 residues in the CDR3. V lost 6 bases, J lost 6 bases, and 11 bases stayed unmatched. The CDR3, as DNA: TGTGCCAGCAGCAAACCGGGACAGGGATATCATGGCTACACCTTC. Translating gives CASSKPGQGYHGYTF.

The chain employs TRBV28 and TRBJ2-3, with D perhaps matching TRBD2 (6 bases). Trimming shortened V by 8 bases and J by 1 base, and 7 bases separated the two germline ends. The CDR3 is made up of 12 amino acids. Germline V gene data show CDR1 as MDHEN and CDR2 as SYDVKM. This CDR3 reads CASGEGTDTQYF. The DNA of the CDR3 is TGTGCCAGCGGGGAGGGCACAGATACGCAGTATTTT.

This clone was detected once. The chain is built from TRBV5-1 and TRBJ2-7; 7 bases match TRBD1. The germline gives CDR1 SGHRS, CDR2 YFSETQ. Trimming at V came to 1 base and at J to 3 bases, leaving 7 bases not matched to a gene. The CDR3 length is 15 residues. The CDR3 loop is CASSLSGTVYYEQYF. CDR3 DNA: TGCGCCAGCAGCTTGTCAGGGACAGTTTACTACGAGCAGTACTTC.

The chain employs TRBV5-5 and TRBJ2-6; 9 nucleotides agree with TRBD1. This CDR3 is 18 amino acids long. The ends lost 4 bases at V and 2 bases at J; junction bases unmatched: 10. CDR1 SGHKS and CDR2 YYEKEE come from the germline V gene (reference sequence). CDR3 bases: TGTGCCAGCAGCGAACTACAGGGGGCGCGTACTGGGGCCAACGTCCTGACTTTC. Its translation is CASSELQGARTGANVLTF.

The sample holds one count of this clone. The rearrangement joins TRBV28 to TRBJ2-5; possible D gene TRBD2, 6 bases. Trimming shortened V by 2 bases and J by 4 bases, and 11 bases separated the two germline ends. Germline-derived CDR1 and CDR2 are MDHEN and SYDVKM. The CDR3 spans 14 residues. In DNA form, the CDR3 reads TGTGCCAGCAGTTTACCGGGAGAGAGAGAGACCCAGTACTTC. It specifies CASSLPGERETQYF. Based on the CDR3 plus reference TRBV28 and TRBJ2-5, the full variable domain is DVKVTQSSRYLVKRTGEKVFLECVQDMDHENMFWYRQDPGLGLRLIYFSYDVKMKEKGDIPEGYSVSREKKERFSLILESASTNQTSMYLCASSLPGERETQYFGPGTRLLVL.

The chain carries TRBV19 and TRBJ2-2; D is uncertain. This CDR3 region has 10 residues. Germline V gene lookup returns CDR1 LNHDA and CDR2 SQIVND (reference sequence). The ends were cut back, 5 bases at V and 6 bases at J, with 1 base in the middle. Here the CDR3 reads CASSSGELFF. As DNA, the CDR3 is TGTGCCAGTAGTTCCGGGGAGCTGTTTTTT.

The chain uses TRBV19 and TRBJ1-5; weak D call: TRBD1 (5 bases). Germline-derived CDR1 and CDR2 are LNHDA and SQIVND (reference sequence). Trimming cost V 6 bases and J 4 bases, with 16 bases left between them. The CDR3 covers 15 residues. CDR3 DNA sequence: TGTGCCAGTAGCGACACAGGAGGTGGAAATCAGCCCCAGCATTTT. This translates into CASSDTGGGNQPQHF.

This clone was seen a single time. This chain connects TRBV27 to TRBJ1-1; the D is unclear. In germline, CDR1 is MNHEY, CDR2 SMNVEV (reference sequence). The germline V and J ends were trimmed by 7 bases and 1 base, with 13 bases remaining between them. The CDR3 loop spans 14 amino acids. DNA for the CDR3: TGTGCCAGCACACCCGGAGGGCCGAACACTGAAGCTTTCTTT. Amino acids: CASTPGGPNTEAFF.

In DNA form, the CDR3 reads TGTGCCAGCAGCGTAGTACAGGGATTTGGCTACACCTTC. It is translated as CASSVVQGFGYTF. The V call is TRBV9, the J call TRBJ1-2; TRBD1 is a possible D gene (6 bases). Between the trimmed V and J ends, which lost 0 bases and 7 bases, there was a span of 10 bases. The CDR3 extends over 13 amino acids. Germline V gene data show CDR1 as SGDLS and CDR2 as YYNGEE. The variable domain in full, completed from reference TRBV9 and TRBJ1-2, reads DSGVTQTPKHLITATGQRVTLRCSPRSGDLSVYWYQQSLDQGLQFLIQYYNGEERAKGNILERFSAQQFPDLHSELNLSSLELGDSALYFCASSVVQGFGYTFGSGTRLTVV.

This rearrangement joins TRBV5-1 to TRBJ1-1; D unclear. The V and J ends lost 3 bases and 0 bases respectively, with 9 bases between them. The CDR3 is 14 amino acids. Germline values: CDR1 SGHRS, CDR2 YFSETQ. The CDR3 nucleotides read TGCGCCAGCAGCTCAAGGACGGTGAACACTGAAGCTTTCTTT. This sequence encodes CASSSRTVNTEAFF.

V usage is TRBV18 and J usage is TRBJ1-1; D might be TRBD1 (6 bases). This CDR3 comprises 17 residues. V was pared by 9 bases and J by 0 bases, with 23 bases between. Germline V CDR1 and CDR2: KGHSH, LQKENI. The chain's CDR3 is CASSTGPSGLMNTEAFF. The CDR3 DNA sequence: TGTGCCAGTTCCACAGGGCCGTCTGGCCTAATGAACACTGAAGCTTTCTTT.

In this sample, this clone turned up once. The V call is TRBV14, the J call TRBJ2-2; no clear D gene. V was pared by 1 base and J by 4 bases, with 7 bases between. The CDR3 has 14 residues. Germline V gene data show CDR1 as SGHDN and CDR2 as FVKESK. The CDR3 protein is CASSQVMVTGELFF. The CDR3 bases are TGTGCCAGCAGCCAAGTTATGGTCACCGGGGAGCTGTTTTTT.

The CDR3 spells CASSLTRGDEQFF. The CDR3 DNA reads as TGTGCCAGCAGCTTGACTAGGGGGGATGAGCAGTTCTTC. The J gene is TRBJ2-1, the V gene TRBV7-9, with D possibly being TRBD1 or TRBD2 (6 bases each). The CDR3 length is 13 residues. Looked up from germline, CDR1 is SEHNR and CDR2 is FQNEAQ (reference sequence). The V gene lost 3 bases and the J gene lost 8 bases, with 11 bases spanning the gap.

The chain couples TRBV29-1 to TRBJ2-1; TRBD1 agrees at 7 bases. Per the germline V gene, CDR1 is SQVTM and CDR2 is ANQGSEA. J was trimmed by 7 bases and V by 5 bases; bases with no gene match: 11. The CDR3 runs to 14 residues. In nucleotides, the CDR3 is TGCAGCGTTAAGCTTATGACAGGGAAAAATGAGCAGTTCTTC. This codes for CSVKLMTGKNEQFF.

V usage is TRBV27 and J usage is TRBJ1-2; 7 bases are shared with TRBD1. Germline values: CDR1 MNHEY, CDR2 SMNVEV (reference sequence). The CDR3 totals 13 residues. The trim removed 4 bases at V and 3 bases at J, leaving 2 bases unmatched. This chain's CDR3 is CASSSTGDYGYTF. The CDR3 DNA reads as TGTGCCAGCAGTTCAACAGGGGACTATGGCTACACCTTC.

J is TRBJ2-5 and V is TRBV19; 11 bases fit TRBD2. The V and J ends lost 7 bases and 2 bases, in that order; junction bases with no gene match: 18. From germline, CDR1 is LNHDA and CDR2 SQIVND (reference sequence). CDR3 length: 19 residues. CDR3 protein: CASTHRGAGTSGRQETQYF. CDR3 coding DNA: TGTGCCAGTACCCATAGGGGTGCCGGGACTAGCGGAAGACAAGAGACCCAGTACTTC.

The chain carries TRBV28 and TRBJ1-1, with unresolved D. The CDR3 consists of 15 residues. The V gene lost 7 bases and the J gene lost 0 bases, with 15 bases spanning the gap. Germline lookup yields CDR1 MDHEN and CDR2 SYDVKM. The CDR3 protein is CASTTPGFMNTEAFF. DNA for the CDR3: TGTGCCAGCACCACCCCGGGGTTCATGAACACTGAAGCTTTCTTT.

The chain uses TRBV10-2 and TRBJ2-7; 9 bases match TRBD2. J gave up 4 bases and V 2 bases, and 9 bases lay outside the gene matches. The CDR3 extends over 16 amino acids. CDR1 and CDR2 from the germline V gene are WSHSY and SAAADI. CDR3 sequence (DNA): TGCGCCAGCAGTGAGGGGTTTGGCGGGAGGGCGTACGAGCAGTACTTC. It translates to CASSEGFGGRAYEQYF.

Note on this clone: At one of its ends the junction is not consistent with the germline gene, which may arise from a read error. The gene calls are TRBV6-5 and TRBJ1-5; D perhaps matches TRBD1 (5 bases). Germline loops: CDR1 MNHEY, CDR2 SVGAGI. CDR3 length: 14 amino acids. The CDR3 is CAGRQNPFSQPQHF. The CDR3 coding sequence is TGTGCCGGCAGACAGAACCCTTTTAGTCAGCCCCAGCATTTT.

The chain has TRBV6-1 and TRBJ2-3, with D tentatively TRBD1 or TRBD2 (5 bases each). This CDR3 is built from 12 residues. Trimming left V 5 bases short and J 7 bases short, with 10 bases between. In germline, CDR1 is MNHNS, CDR2 SASEGT. The DNA for the CDR3 is TGTGCCAGCAGTCTGTGGGGGAATACGCAGTATTTT. It is translated as CASSLWGNTQYF.

J is TRBJ2-7 and V is TRBV7-2; D possibly uses TRBD1 or TRBD2 (5 bases each). This CDR3 is built from 14 residues. Germline V gene lookup returns CDR1 SGHTA and CDR2 FQGNSA. The V and J ends lost 5 bases and 5 bases respectively, with 16 bases between them. CDR3 sequence reads: CASSLPGLRHEQYF. CDR3 nucleotides: TGTGCCAGCAGCCTCCCGGGGCTAAGGCACGAGCAGTACTTC.

The rearrangement joins TRBV4-1 to TRBJ2-3; 9 bases are a match to TRBD2. The germline gives CDR1 MGHRA, CDR2 YSYEKL. After removal of 1 base from V and 3 bases from J, the junction contained 5 bases not matched to a gene. The CDR3 loop spans 16 amino acids. This chain's CDR3 is CASSQVAGESTDTQYF. As DNA, the CDR3 is TGCGCCAGCAGCCAAGTAGCGGGAGAATCGACAGATACGCAGTATTTT.

The V and J genes are TRBV15 and TRBJ2-7; no clear D gene. Trimming stripped 1 base from V and 0 bases from J, with 7 bases between. Germline CDR1 and CDR2: LNHNV and YYDKDF (reference sequence). CDR3 length: 14 amino acids. The CDR3 sequence: CATSRGRSSYEQYF. In DNA form, the CDR3 reads TGTGCCACCAGCAGAGGCCGCAGCTCCTACGAGCAGTACTTC.

The chain joins TRBV19 to TRBJ2-1; D remains ambiguous. CDR1 is LNHDA, CDR2 SQIVND, per germline (reference sequence). V gave up 3 bases and J gave up 1 base, with 7 bases separating them. CDR3 length: 14 amino acids. In DNA form, the CDR3 reads TGTGCCAGTAGTATCCAGGTATCCTACAATGAGCAGTTCTTC. Amino acid sequence: CASSIQVSYNEQFF.